This T cell receptor (beta chain) originates from a study of identical twins. This clonotype has only a few counts. Between the trimmed V and J ends, which lost 0 bases and 6 bases, there was a span of 14 bases. CDR3 length: 16 amino acids. Germline CDR1 reads KGHSH; CDR2 reads LQKENI. MiXCR, applied by TCRdb to the 5' RACE reads, yields one record per CDR3 protein. Of 200,000 to 250,000 distinct CDR3 sequences in the sample, more than 12% were seen once. The origin of this receptor is a young woman in good health. Source material: memory (CD45RO+) T cells sorted from blood. The chain recombines TRBV18 with TRBJ2-2, with D maybe TRBD2 (6 bases). CDR3 DNA sequence: TGTGCCAGCTCACCACCGATTTCGTGGAGGGCCGGGGAGCTGTTTTTT. Residues: CASSPPISWRAGELFF.